This T cell receptor (beta chain) was captured by sequencing in a study of T-cell reconstitution after alpha-beta-depleted transplantation in children. Germline-derived CDR1 and CDR2 are KGHSH and LQKENI. The CDR3 is made up of 12 amino acids. V lost 2 bases, J lost 7 bases, and 8 bases lay in between. Using unique molecular identifiers, the investigators prepared the TCRbeta library. TCRdb re-called the PCR reads through MiXCR, storing one row per CDR3 protein. The table has more than 85,000 distinct CDR3 sequences, approximately 10% seen once. This clonotype was seen more than once but under ten times.

The clonotype comes from a human donor who donated a stem cell graft to a child with acute lymphoblastic leukemia. This specimen consisted of PBMCs from the stem cell graft donor, obtained from the stem cell graft. The J gene is TRBJ2-5, the V gene TRBV18, with D possibly matching TRBD2 (5 bases). The CDR3 DNA is TGTGCCAGCTCACCATCAGAGGGGACCCAGTACTTC. This sequence encodes CASSPSEGTQYF. The full variable domain, in which reference TRBV18 and TRBJ2-5 provide the parts outside the CDR3, is NAGVMQNPRHLVRRRGQEARLRCSPMKGHSHVYWYRQLPEEGLKFMVYLQKENIIDESGMPKERFSAEFPKEGPSILRIQQVVRGDSAAYFCASSPSEGTQYFGPGTRLLVL.